The 9 T cell receptor beta chains given below trace back to one sample, sequenced in a study of T cell responses to AZD1222 COVID-19 vaccine. Only in-frame clones appear in the TCRdb table, and some are missing; sequencing was by immunoSEQ multiplex PCR. The table shows approximately 94,000 clones, with about 86% occurring only once. This specimen was peripheral blood, taken on day 0 of AZD1222 vaccination. These receptors all stem from an adult in good health.

This clone was seen a handful of times. The chain employs TRBV10-3 and TRBJ2-7, with 9 bases that match TRBD1. This CDR3 has 15 amino acids. Germline loops: CDR1 ENHRY, CDR2 SYGVKD. With 11 bases clipped from V and 6 bases from J, the junction kept 17 bases outside the gene matches. CDR3 in DNA: TGTGCCTCAAAGCCCACAGGGGGCGATTCGGGCGAGCAGTACTTC. Residues: CASKPTGGDSGEQYF.

The chain employs TRBV5-8 and TRBJ1-2, with D tentatively TRBD1 (6 bases). The germline gives CDR1 SGHTS, CDR2 YDEGEE. The CDR3 totals 13 residues. V dropped 4 bases and J dropped 6 bases, with 13 bases sitting between them. CDR3 bases: TGTGCCAGCAGCACACAGGGCCAGCATGGCTACACCTTC. Protein sequence: CASSTQGQHGYTF.

The genes are TRBV19 and TRBJ2-2; possibly TRBD2 for D (6 bases). Germline lookup yields CDR1 LNHDA and CDR2 SQIVND (reference sequence). V gave up 6 bases and J gave up 5 bases, with 22 bases separating them. This CDR3 contains 17 residues. CDR3 DNA sequence: TGTGCCAGTAGACCTTTTTTGAGCTCCGCGGGGACCGGGGAGCTGTTTTTT. Its protein is CASRPFLSSAGTGELFF. Using reference TRBV19 and TRBJ2-2 for the parts outside the CDR3, the full variable domain is DGGITQSPKYLFRKEGQNVTLSCEQNLNHDAMYWYRQDPGQGLRLIYYSQIVNDFQKGDIAEGYSVSREKKESFPLTVTSAQKNPTAFYLCASRPFLSSAGTGELFFGEGSRLTVL.

J is TRBJ2-7 and V is TRBV3-1 (or the pseudogene TRBV3-2); tentative D call: TRBD1 (7 bases). Germline CDR1 LGHDT, CDR2 YNNKEL (reference sequence). The CDR3 length is 16 residues. With 3 bases removed from V and 5 bases from J, the gap between germline ends came to 20 bases. CDR3: CASSQTAGGGIDEQYF. CDR3 DNA: TGTGCCAGCAGCCAGACGGCCGGAGGGGGCATAGACGAGCAGTACTTC.

The chain recombines TRBV28 with TRBJ2-5, with 8 bases matching TRBD1. The V and J ends lost 5 bases and 5 bases, in that order; junction bases with no gene match: 7. Germline lookup yields CDR1 MDHEN and CDR2 SYDVKM. CDR3 length equals 14 residues. CDR3 sequence: CASSQTGASETQYF. The CDR3 region has the DNA TGTGCCAGCAGTCAGACAGGGGCGTCTGAGACCCAGTACTTC. The entire variable domain, with the rest obtained from reference TRBV28 and TRBJ2-5, is as follows: DVKVTQSSRYLVKRTGEKVFLECVQDMDHENMFWYRQDPGLGLRLIYFSYDVKMKEKGDIPEGYSVSREKKERFSLILESASTNQTSMYLCASSQTGASETQYFGPGTRLLVL.

The genes are TRBV15 and TRBJ2-7; 7 bases are a match to TRBD1. CDR3 size: 12 residues. J lost 3 bases, V lost 5 bases, and 1 base had no gene match. Germline V CDR1 and CDR2: LNHNV, YYDKDF (reference sequence). This CDR3 reads CATSRDSYEQYF. In DNA, the CDR3 is TGTGCCACCAGCCGGGACAGCTACGAGCAGTACTTC.

In nucleotides, the CDR3 is TGTGCCAGCGACACAGGGAGTTTTGGGGTGCATGGCTACACCTTC. Encoded protein: CASDTGSFGVHGYTF. This rearrangement joins TRBV28 to TRBJ1-2, with TRBD1 as a possible D gene (6 bases). Trimming left V 8 bases short and J 6 bases short, with 22 bases between. The CDR3 loop spans 15 amino acids. Germline CDR1 reads MDHEN; CDR2 reads SYDVKM.

V usage is TRBV27 and J usage is TRBJ2-1; 7 positions agree with TRBD2. J was trimmed by 9 bases and V by 1 base; bases with no gene match: 12. Per the germline V gene, CDR1 is MNHEY and CDR2 is SMNVEV (reference sequence). The CDR3 is made up of 16 amino acids. The CDR3 loop is CASSLLAGRLHGEQFF. The CDR3, as DNA: TGTGCCAGCAGTTTATTAGCGGGTCGTCTCCACGGTGAGCAGTTCTTC.

This clone has just a few counts. V is TRBV4-3 and J is TRBJ2-1; D is uncertain. The CDR3 consists of 12 residues. V was shortened by 3 bases and J by 10 bases, with 10 bases between the two germline ends. Germline CDR1 reads LGHNA; CDR2 reads YSLEER. The CDR3 region is CASSHVPTEQFF. Here the CDR3 DNA reads TGCGCCAGCAGCCACGTCCCAACCGAGCAGTTCTTC.